This T cell receptor (beta chain) is from a study of blood T cell repertoires in COVID-19. At the level of the study: Sites across the United States, Italy and Spain contributed samples from acute and convalescent COVID-19. T cells, B-cell-depleted T cells, or PBMCs provided the cDNA or gDNA that served as material.

Per the study methods: Reference gene primer amplification yielded estimated nucleated cell counts. Sequencing was performed with immunoSEQ multiplex PCR; in TCRdb, only in-frame clones are kept and a portion is missing. V and J calls and clone size follow that table, whereas D and trimming were derived from the DNA. Of around 700,000 clones in the sample, 80% to 90% were seen once. The clonotype originates from a woman aged 18 to 35 with acute or convalescent COVID-19. The sequenced sample was peripheral blood.

CDR3 sequence reads: CASSGTGLSPLHF. As DNA, the CDR3 is TGTGCCAGCAGCGGGACAGGATTATCACCCCTCCACTTT. This chain connects TRBV12-3 or TRBV12-4 to TRBJ1-6; 8 nucleotides line up with TRBD1. The CDR3 runs to 13 residues. Trimming took 6 bases from V and 10 from J; bases not matched to a gene: 5.